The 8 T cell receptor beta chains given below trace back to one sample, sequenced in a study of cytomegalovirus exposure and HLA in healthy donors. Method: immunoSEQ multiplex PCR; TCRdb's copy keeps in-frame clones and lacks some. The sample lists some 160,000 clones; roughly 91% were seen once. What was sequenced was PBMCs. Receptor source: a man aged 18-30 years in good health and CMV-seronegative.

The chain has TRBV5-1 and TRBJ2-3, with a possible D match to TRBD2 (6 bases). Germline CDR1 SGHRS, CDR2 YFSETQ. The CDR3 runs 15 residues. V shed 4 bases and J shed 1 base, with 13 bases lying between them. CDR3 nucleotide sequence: TGCGCCAGCAGCGCCCTAGGGACTGGCACAGATACGCAGTATTTT. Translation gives CASSALGTGTDTQYF.

The CDR3 nucleotides are TGTGCCAGCAGTAGTTTGGGCGTTTACAATGAGCAGTTCTTC. This encodes CASSSLGVYNEQFF. The chain combines TRBV28 with TRBJ2-1; D gene uncertain. Germline CDR1 is MDHEN and CDR2 is SYDVKM. V lost 5 bases and J 4 bases, leaving 12 bases between the germline ends. This CDR3 spans 14 amino acids. The full variable domain, in which reference TRBV28 and TRBJ2-1 provide the parts outside the CDR3, is DVKVTQSSRYLVKRTGEKVFLECVQDMDHENMFWYRQDPGLGLRLIYFSYDVKMKEKGDIPEGYSVSREKKERFSLILESASTNQTSMYLCASSSLGVYNEQFFGPGTRLTVL.

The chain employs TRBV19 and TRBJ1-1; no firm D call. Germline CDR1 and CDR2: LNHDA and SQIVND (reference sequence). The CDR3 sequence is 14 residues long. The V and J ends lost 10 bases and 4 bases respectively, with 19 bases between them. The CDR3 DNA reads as TGTGCCACCCAAGTGGGTTGGAGTGCCACTGAAGCTTTCTTT. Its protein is CATQVGWSATEAFF.

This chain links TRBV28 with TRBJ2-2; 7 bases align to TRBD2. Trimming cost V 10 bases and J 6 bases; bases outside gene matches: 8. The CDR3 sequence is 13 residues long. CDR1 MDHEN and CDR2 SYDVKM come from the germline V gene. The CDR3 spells CATLSGIPGELFF. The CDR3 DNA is TGTGCCACCTTGAGCGGGATCCCCGGGGAGCTGTTTTTT.

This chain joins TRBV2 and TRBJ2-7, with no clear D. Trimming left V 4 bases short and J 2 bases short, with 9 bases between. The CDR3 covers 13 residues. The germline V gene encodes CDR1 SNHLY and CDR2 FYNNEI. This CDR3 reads CASSVGGTYEQYF. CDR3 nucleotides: TGTGCCAGCAGTGTAGGCGGTACCTACGAGCAGTACTTC. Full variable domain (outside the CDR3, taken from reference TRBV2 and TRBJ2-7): EPEVTQTPSHQVTQMGQEVILRCVPISNHLYFYWYRQILGQKVEFLVSFYNNEISEKSEIFDDQFSVERPDGSNFTLKIRSTKLEDSAMYFCASSVGGTYEQYFGPGTRLTVT.

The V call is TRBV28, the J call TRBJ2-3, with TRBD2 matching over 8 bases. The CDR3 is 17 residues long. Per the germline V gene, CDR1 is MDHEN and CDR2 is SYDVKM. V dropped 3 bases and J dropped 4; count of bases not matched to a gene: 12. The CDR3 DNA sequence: TGTGCCAGCAGTTTGGGTCGTTTAGCGGGAACCGCAGATACGCAGTATTTT. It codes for CASSLGRLAGTADTQYF.

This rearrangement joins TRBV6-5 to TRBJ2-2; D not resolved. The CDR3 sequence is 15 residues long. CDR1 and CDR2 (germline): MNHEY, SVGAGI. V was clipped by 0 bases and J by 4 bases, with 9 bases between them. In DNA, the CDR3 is TGTGCCAGCAGTTACTCGGTCAGGTCCACCGGGGAGCTGTTTTTT. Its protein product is CASSYSVRSTGELFF.

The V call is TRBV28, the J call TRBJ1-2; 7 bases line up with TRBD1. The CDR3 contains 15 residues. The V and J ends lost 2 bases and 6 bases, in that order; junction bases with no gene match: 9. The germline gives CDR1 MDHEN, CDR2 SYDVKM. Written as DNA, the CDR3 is TGTGCCAGCAGTTTACAACGAGGGGGCAGGAATGGCTACACCTTC. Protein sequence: CASSLQRGGRNGYTF.